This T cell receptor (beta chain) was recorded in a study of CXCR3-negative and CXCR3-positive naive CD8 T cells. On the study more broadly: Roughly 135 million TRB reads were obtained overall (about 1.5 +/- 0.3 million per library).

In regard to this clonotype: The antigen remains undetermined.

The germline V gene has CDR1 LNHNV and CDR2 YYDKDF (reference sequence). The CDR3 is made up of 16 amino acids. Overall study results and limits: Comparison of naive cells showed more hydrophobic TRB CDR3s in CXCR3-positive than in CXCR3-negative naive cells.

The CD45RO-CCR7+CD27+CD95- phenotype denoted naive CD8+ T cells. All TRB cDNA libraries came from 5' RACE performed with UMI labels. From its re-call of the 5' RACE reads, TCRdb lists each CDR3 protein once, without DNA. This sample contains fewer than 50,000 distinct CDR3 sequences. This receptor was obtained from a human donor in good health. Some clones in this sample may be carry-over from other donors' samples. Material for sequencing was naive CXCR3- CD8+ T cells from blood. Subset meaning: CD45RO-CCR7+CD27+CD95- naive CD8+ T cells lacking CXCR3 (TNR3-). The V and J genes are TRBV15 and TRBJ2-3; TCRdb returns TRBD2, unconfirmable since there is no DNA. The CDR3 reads CATSGTSSGGPRPQYF.